The 24 T cell receptor beta chains in this list originate from one sample, sequenced in a study of T-cell memory formation after mild COVID-19. TCRdb analysed the 5' RACE reads with MiXCR anew, one entry per CDR3 protein. Seen here are some 210,000 distinct CDR3 sequences, roughly 10% observed once, and the top ten hold approximately 2.8%. The sequencing input was PBMCs or a T cell subset sorted from them (not recorded which). These TCRs come from a man younger than 30 who had mild COVID-19 (a few samples of this study predate the infection). Cell type and time point are not known.

Only a few counts were recorded for this clonotype. The chain employs TRBV27 and TRBJ1-1; D unresolved. With 5 bases removed from V and 1 base from J, the gap between germline ends came to 8 bases. CDR1 is MNHEY and CDR2 is SMNVEV in the germline V gene (reference sequence). The CDR3 extends over 13 amino acids. The DNA for the CDR3 is TGTGCCAGCAGTACCGGGAAGAACACTGAAGCTTTCTTT. Amino acid sequence: CASSTGKNTEAFF.

This clonotype was recorded many times. This chain uses TRBV7-9 with TRBJ2-3; D is unclear. CDR1 and CDR2 from the germline V gene are SEHNR and FQNEAQ (reference sequence). Trimming removed 3 bases from V and 0 bases from J, with 7 bases in between. This CDR3 region has 14 residues. The CDR3 bases are TGTGCCAGCAGCTTTGTGTTAAGCACAGATACGCAGTATTTT. This codes for CASSFVLSTDTQYF.

This clonotype was detected a few times. The J gene is TRBJ2-1, the V gene TRBV5-1, with a tentative D call TRBD2 (5 bases). The CDR3 sequence is 13 residues long. The V end lost 2 bases, the J end lost 5 bases, and 8 bases lay between the germline ends. Per germline, CDR1 SGHRS and CDR2 YFSETQ. The CDR3 region has the DNA TGCGCCAGCAGCTTTACGGGAAACAATGAGCAGTTCTTC. As protein: CASSFTGNNEQFF.

Note on this clonotype: The junction does not match germline at one end; this may be a read error. The chain joins TRBV7-7 to TRBJ2-2; D assignment may be TRBD1 or TRBD2 (5 bases each). The V gene's germline CDR1 is SSHAT and CDR2 FNYEAQ (reference sequence). The CDR3 sequence is 13 residues long. The CDR3 region is CASSLRDAGELFF. Written as DNA, the CDR3 is TGTGCTAGCAGCTTACGGGACGCCGGGGAGCTGTTTTTT.

The V gene is TRBV6-6, the J gene TRBJ2-3; TRBD2 aligns across 7 bases. Germline CDR1 and CDR2: MNHNY and SVGAGI (reference sequence). The CDR3 extends over 14 amino acids. Germline trimming cut 6 bases from V and 2 bases from J; bases unmatched to any gene: 5. The chain's CDR3 is CASRKGGNTDTQYF. CDR3 DNA sequence: TGTGCCAGCAGGAAGGGAGGGAACACAGATACGCAGTATTTT.

This rearrangement joins TRBV18 to TRBJ2-7; D ambiguous. The germline CDR1 and CDR2 sequences are KGHSH and LQKENI. The CDR3 has 13 amino acids. V was pared by 6 bases and J by 4 bases, with 13 bases between. The DNA of the CDR3 is TGTGCCAGCTCCCCTCAGGACGGGTACGAGCAGTACGTC. It encodes CASSPQDGYEQYV.

The sample holds many counts of this clonotype. V gene TRBV5-1 combines with J gene TRBJ2-5; D is possibly TRBD1 (5 bases). There are 15 residues in the CDR3. The V and J ends lost 0 bases and 0 bases respectively, with 9 bases between them. CDR1 and CDR2 (germline): SGHRS, YFSETQ. CDR3 DNA sequence: TGCGCCAGCAGCTTGGAGACAGTGTACCAAGAGACCCAGTACTTC. Protein sequence: CASSLETVYQETQYF.

The V call is TRBV7-2, the J call TRBJ2-5; TRBD2 is a possible D gene (6 bases). In germline, CDR1 is SGHTA, CDR2 FQGNSA. The CDR3 contains 15 residues. Trimming removed 6 bases from V and 5 bases from J, with 19 bases in between. CDR3 in amino acids: CASSSRGVGMETQYF. For the CDR3, the DNA is TGTGCCAGCAGTTCCCGCGGGGTGGGTATGGAGACCCAGTACTTC.

There are many counts of this clonotype. The chain couples TRBV12-3 or TRBV12-4 to TRBJ2-7, with 9 nucleotides matching TRBD1. V lost 5 bases and J lost 5; bases outside the gene matches: 10. This CDR3 has 15 residues. The CDR3 sequence: CASSPSPGQGDEQYV. CDR3 in DNA: TGTGCCAGCAGTCCCTCCCCGGGACAGGGAGACGAGCAGTACGTC.

The chain joins TRBV5-6 to TRBJ2-1; D gene unclear. V lost 4 bases and J lost 2, with 10 bases in between. The CDR3 is 14 residues long. In germline, CDR1 is SGHDT, CDR2 YYEEEE. This CDR3 is CASSLLQTYNEQFF. The CDR3 DNA sequence: TGTGCCAGCAGCCTCTTACAGACCTACAATGAGCAGTTCTTC.

The chain joins TRBV29-1 to TRBJ2-2, with D tentatively TRBD1 (7 bases). Germline-derived CDR1 and CDR2 are SQVTM and ANQGSEA. Trimming removed 3 bases from V and 4 bases from J, with 9 bases in between. The CDR3 sequence is 13 residues long. CDR3: CSVDQGGTGELFF. The DNA of the CDR3 is TGCAGCGTTGATCAGGGGGGCACCGGGGAGCTGTTTTTT.

There are a few counts of this clonotype. V usage is TRBV6-2 or TRBV6-3 and J usage is TRBJ2-3, with 11 bases aligning to TRBD1. Germline V gene data show CDR1 as MNHEY and CDR2 as SVGEGT. The CDR3 spans 16 residues. The V segment lost 5 bases and the J segment 2 bases; nucleotides outside the gene matches: 6. Here the CDR3 reads CASSPIGQGATDTQYF. In DNA, the CDR3 is TGTGCCAGCAGTCCAATCGGACAGGGGGCCACAGATACGCAGTATTTT.

The gene calls are TRBV5-6 and TRBJ2-5; 8 bases line up with TRBD2. CDR1 is SGHDT, CDR2 YYEEEE, per germline. With 4 bases clipped from V and 6 bases from J, the junction kept 11 bases outside the gene matches. CDR3 length equals 15 residues. The CDR3 DNA follows: TGTGCCAGCAGCAAGACGGGACTAGACTTGAAGACCCAGTACTTC. Protein sequence: CASSKTGLDLKTQYF.

This clonotype was counted ten times or more. The genes are TRBV5-1 and TRBJ1-1, with 7 bases aligning to TRBD1. V trimming: 0 bases; J trimming: 1 base; junction bases outside the gene matches: 3. Germline values: CDR1 SGHRS, CDR2 YFSETQ. This CDR3 is 15 amino acids long. DNA of the CDR3: TGCGCCAGCAGCTTGGGGACAGGATGGAACACTGAAGCTTTCTTT. Translated, it gives CASSLGTGWNTEAFF.

This clonotype came up many times. This chain uses TRBV12-3 or TRBV12-4 with TRBJ2-3; D is perhaps TRBD1 (6 bases). This CDR3 is built from 12 residues. The germline V and J ends were trimmed by 4 bases and 4 bases, with 6 bases remaining between them. The CDR3 protein is CASSWGPDTQYF. The CDR3, as DNA: TGTGCCAGCAGTTGGGGGCCAGATACGCAGTATTTT.

This clonotype showed up many times. The chain recombines TRBV7-9 with TRBJ1-6, with a weak D call TRBD1 (6 bases). V was pared by 2 bases and J by 11 bases, with 10 bases between. Germline V gene data show CDR1 as SEHNR and CDR2 as FQNEAQ (reference sequence). The length of the CDR3 is 13 residues. CDR3 in DNA: TGTGCCAGCAGCTTACAGGGGAATACACCCCTCCACTTT. It is translated as CASSLQGNTPLHF.

The chain employs TRBV10-2 and TRBJ2-5, with 11 bases aligning to TRBD1. Per the germline V gene, CDR1 is WSHSY and CDR2 is SAAADI. V was clipped by 0 bases and J by 5 bases; unmatched bases: 11. The CDR3 loop spans 18 amino acids. DNA of the CDR3: TGCGCCAGCAGTGAGTCTAGCCGAGGGACAGGGGGGTCGGAGACCCAGTACTTC. Its protein product is CASSESSRGTGGSETQYF.

This clonotype was picked up many times. The rearrangement links TRBV5-1 to TRBJ1-4; D unclear. The CDR3 is made up of 13 amino acids. V dropped 4 bases and J dropped 5 bases, with 9 bases sitting between them. The germline V gene has CDR1 SGHRS and CDR2 YFSETQ. Written as DNA, the CDR3 is TGCGCCAGCAGCGAATCCCCAAATGAAAAACTGTTTTTT. Translation gives CASSESPNEKLFF.

This clonotype was detected a few times. The rearrangement links TRBV5-1 to TRBJ1-6; TRBD1 might be the D (6 bases). The CDR3 loop spans 15 amino acids. Germline V lookup: CDR1 SGHRS, CDR2 YFSETQ. Trimming left V 0 bases short and J 6 bases short, with 10 bases between. CDR3: CASSLARGGNSPLHF. The CDR3 coding sequence is TGCGCCAGCAGCTTGGCCAGGGGAGGTAATTCACCCCTCCACTTT.

This clonotype was recorded many times. The chain joins TRBV10-3 to TRBJ1-5, with TRBD1 identical over 7 bases. With V trimmed by 4 bases and J by 0 bases, 0 bases remained unmatched. The CDR3 has 14 amino acids. CDR1 ENHRY and CDR2 SYGVKD come from the germline V gene. CDR3 nucleotide sequence: TGTGCCATCAGTGGGGACAGTAGCAATCAGCCCCAGCATTTT. Translation gives CAISGDSSNQPQHF.

The chain combines TRBV2 with TRBJ1-5, with TRBD1 matching 12 bases. CDR1 is SNHLY and CDR2 is FYNNEI in the germline V gene. The CDR3 is 18 amino acids. The junction had 8 bases not matched to a gene; V was cut back by 5 bases and J by 0 bases. CDR3 DNA: TGTGCCAGCAGTAGAGGGACAGGGGGCCTCTATAGCAATCAGCCCCAGCATTTT. Translated, it gives CASSRGTGGLYSNQPQHF.

As to this clonotype: A read error is possible here, since a much larger clone lies one base away. The CDR3 sequence: CASSQPQARLYTEAFF. In DNA form, the CDR3 reads TGCGCCAGCAGCCAACCACAGGCCCGACTTTACACTGAAGCTTTCTTT. The chain uses TRBV5-1 and TRBJ1-1; TRBD1 is a possible D gene (5 bases). Germline V gene sequence: CDR1 SGHRS, CDR2 YFSETQ. V shed 4 bases and J shed 3 bases, with 19 bases lying between them. This CDR3 spans 16 amino acids.

This clonotype was counted a few times. This chain links TRBV20-1 with TRBJ1-2; D is unclear. Trimming took off 0 bases at V and 3 bases at J, with 14 bases between the two ends. CDR3 size: 15 residues. Germline values: CDR1 DFQATT, CDR2 SNEGSKA (reference sequence). The CDR3 sequence is CSARDLATGDYGYTF. CDR3 bases: TGCAGTGCTAGAGATCTAGCCACGGGAGACTATGGCTACACCTTC.

The table lists this clonotype with a few counts. This rearrangement joins TRBV18 to TRBJ2-7; 9 bases map to TRBD1. The CDR3 runs 14 residues. The germline V gene encodes CDR1 KGHSH and CDR2 LQKENI. Germline trimming cut 3 bases from V and 6 bases from J; bases unmatched to any gene: 6. As DNA, the CDR3 is TGTGCCAGCTCACCCTCGACAGGGGGACGCGAGCAGTACGTC. Translated, it gives CASSPSTGGREQYV.